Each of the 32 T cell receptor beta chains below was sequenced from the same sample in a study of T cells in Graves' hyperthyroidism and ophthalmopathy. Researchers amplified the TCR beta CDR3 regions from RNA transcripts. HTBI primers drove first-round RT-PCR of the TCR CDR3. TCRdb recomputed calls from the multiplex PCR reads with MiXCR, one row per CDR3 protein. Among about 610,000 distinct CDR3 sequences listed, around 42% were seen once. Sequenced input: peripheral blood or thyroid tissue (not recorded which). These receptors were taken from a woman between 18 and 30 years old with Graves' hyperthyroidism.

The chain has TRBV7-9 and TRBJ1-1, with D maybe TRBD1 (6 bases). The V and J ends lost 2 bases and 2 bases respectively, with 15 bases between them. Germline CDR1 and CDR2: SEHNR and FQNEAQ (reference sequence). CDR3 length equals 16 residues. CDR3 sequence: CASSLTGGGGNTEAFF. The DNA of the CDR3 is TGTGCCAGCAGCTTAACTGGGGGCGGTGGTAACACTGAAGCTTTCTTT. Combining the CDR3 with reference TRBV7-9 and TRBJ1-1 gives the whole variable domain DTGVSQNPRHKITKRGQNVTFRCDPISEHNRLYWYRQTLGQGPEFLTYFQNEAQLEKSRLLSDRFSAERPKGSFSTLEIQRTEQGDSAMYLCASSLTGGGGNTEAFFGQGTRLTVV.

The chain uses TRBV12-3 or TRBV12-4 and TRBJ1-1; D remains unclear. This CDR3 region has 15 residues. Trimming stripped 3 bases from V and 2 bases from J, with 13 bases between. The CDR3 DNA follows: TGTGCCAGCAGTTTCGGGCAGGTTCTCAACACTGAAGCTTTCTTT. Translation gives CASSFGQVLNTEAFF.

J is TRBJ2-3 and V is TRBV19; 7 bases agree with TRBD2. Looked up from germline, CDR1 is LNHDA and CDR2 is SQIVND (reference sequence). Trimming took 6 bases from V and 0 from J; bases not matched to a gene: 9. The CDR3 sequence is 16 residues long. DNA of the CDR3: TGTGCCAGTAGAGGGTGGGCGGGAGCTAGCACAGATACGCAGTATTTT. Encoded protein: CASRGWAGASTDTQYF.

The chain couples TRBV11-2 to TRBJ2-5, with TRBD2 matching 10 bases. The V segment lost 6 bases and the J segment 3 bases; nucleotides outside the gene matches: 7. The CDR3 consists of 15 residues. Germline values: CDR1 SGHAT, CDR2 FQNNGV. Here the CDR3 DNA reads TGTGCCAGCAGTCCGGGACTAGCGACGAAAGAGACCCAGTACTTC. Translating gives CASSPGLATKETQYF.

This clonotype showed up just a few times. CDR3 in amino acids: CASSRSHDSNQPQHF. The DNA for the CDR3 is TGTGCCAGCTCCCGGTCGCACGATAGCAATCAGCCCCAGCATTTT. The chain links TRBV6-5 to TRBJ1-5; D not resolved. The V and J ends lost 8 bases and 0 bases respectively, with 14 bases between them. This CDR3 spans 15 amino acids. The germline V gene encodes CDR1 MNHEY and CDR2 SVGAGI.

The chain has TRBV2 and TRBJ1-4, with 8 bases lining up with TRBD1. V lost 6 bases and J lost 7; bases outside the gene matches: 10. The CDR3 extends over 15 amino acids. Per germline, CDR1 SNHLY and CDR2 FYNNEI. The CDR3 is CASSDTGGLGEKLFF. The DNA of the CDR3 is TGTGCCAGCAGCGACACAGGGGGATTGGGTGAAAAACTGTTTTTT.

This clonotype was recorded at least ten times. The CDR3 spells CASSSRQALGTQYF. The DNA for the CDR3 is TGTGCCAGCAGTTCCAGACAGGCTTTAGGGACCCAGTACTTC. The V and J genes are TRBV6-6 and TRBJ2-5; possible D gene TRBD1, 6 bases. The ends were cut back, 4 bases at V and 7 bases at J, with 16 bases in the middle. The germline gives CDR1 MNHNY, CDR2 SVGAGI (reference sequence). The CDR3 is 14 amino acids.

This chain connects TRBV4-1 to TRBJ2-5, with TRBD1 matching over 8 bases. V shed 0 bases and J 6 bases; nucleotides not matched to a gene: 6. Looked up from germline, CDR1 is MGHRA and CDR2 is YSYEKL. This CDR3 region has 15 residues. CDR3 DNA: TGCGCCAGCAGCCAAGAGGTACAGGGGGTAAAGACCCAGTACTTC. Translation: CASSQEVQGVKTQYF.

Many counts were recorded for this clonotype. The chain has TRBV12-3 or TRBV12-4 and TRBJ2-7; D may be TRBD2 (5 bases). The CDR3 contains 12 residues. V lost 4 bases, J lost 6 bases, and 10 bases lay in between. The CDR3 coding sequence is TGTGCCAGCAGTTCCGGAGGCCCCGAGCAGTACTTC. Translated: CASSSGGPEQYF.

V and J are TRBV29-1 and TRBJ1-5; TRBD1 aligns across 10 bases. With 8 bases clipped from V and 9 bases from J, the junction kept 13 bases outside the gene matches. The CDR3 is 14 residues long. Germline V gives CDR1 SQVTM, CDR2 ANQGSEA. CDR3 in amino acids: CSLPWDRGCPPQHF. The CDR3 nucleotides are TGCAGCTTGCCCTGGGACAGGGGTTGTCCGCCCCAGCATTTT.

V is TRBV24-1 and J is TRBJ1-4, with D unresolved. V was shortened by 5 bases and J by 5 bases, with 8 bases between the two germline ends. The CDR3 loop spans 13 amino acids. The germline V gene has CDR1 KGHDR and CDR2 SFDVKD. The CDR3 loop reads CATSGRHNEKLFF. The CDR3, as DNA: TGTGCCACCAGTGGCAGGCACAATGAAAAACTGTTTTTT.

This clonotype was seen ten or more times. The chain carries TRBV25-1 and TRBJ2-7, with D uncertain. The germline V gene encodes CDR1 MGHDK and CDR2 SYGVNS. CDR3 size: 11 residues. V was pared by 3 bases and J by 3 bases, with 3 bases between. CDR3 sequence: CASSDSYEQYF. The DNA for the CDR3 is TGTGCCAGCAGTGACAGCTACGAGCAGTACTTC.

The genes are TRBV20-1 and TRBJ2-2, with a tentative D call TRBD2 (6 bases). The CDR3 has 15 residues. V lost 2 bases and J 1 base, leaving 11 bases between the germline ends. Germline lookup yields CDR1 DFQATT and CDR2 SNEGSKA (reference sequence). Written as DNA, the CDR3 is TGCAGTGCTAGATCCGGGAGAGAGAACACCGGGGAGCTGTTTTTT. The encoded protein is CSARSGRENTGELFF.

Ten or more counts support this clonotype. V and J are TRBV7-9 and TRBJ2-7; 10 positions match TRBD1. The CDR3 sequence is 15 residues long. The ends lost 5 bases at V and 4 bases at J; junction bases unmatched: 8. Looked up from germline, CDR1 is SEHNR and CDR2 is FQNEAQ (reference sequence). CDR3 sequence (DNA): TGTGCCAGCAGCGACCGGGACAGGGGCCGGTACGAGCAGTACTTC. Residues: CASSDRDRGRYEQYF.

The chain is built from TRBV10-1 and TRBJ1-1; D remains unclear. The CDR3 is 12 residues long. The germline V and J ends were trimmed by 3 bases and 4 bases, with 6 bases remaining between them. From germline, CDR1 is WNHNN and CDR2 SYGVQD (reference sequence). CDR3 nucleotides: TGCGCCAGCAGTGACCAAACCACTGAAGCTTTCTTT. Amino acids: CASSDQTTEAFF.

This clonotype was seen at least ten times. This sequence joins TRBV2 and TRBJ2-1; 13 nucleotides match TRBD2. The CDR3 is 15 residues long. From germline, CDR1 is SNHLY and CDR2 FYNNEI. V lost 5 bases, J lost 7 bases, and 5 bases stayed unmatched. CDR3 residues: CASSLTSGRENEQFF. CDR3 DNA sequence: TGTGCCAGCAGTTTAACTAGCGGGAGGGAGAATGAGCAGTTCTTC.

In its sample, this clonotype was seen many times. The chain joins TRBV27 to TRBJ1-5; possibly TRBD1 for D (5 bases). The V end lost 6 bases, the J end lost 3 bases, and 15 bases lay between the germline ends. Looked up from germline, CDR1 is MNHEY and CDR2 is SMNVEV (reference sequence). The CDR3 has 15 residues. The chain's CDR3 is CASSTGTEHNQPQHF. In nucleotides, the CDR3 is TGTGCCAGCAGCACCGGGACTGAACACAATCAGCCCCAGCATTTT.

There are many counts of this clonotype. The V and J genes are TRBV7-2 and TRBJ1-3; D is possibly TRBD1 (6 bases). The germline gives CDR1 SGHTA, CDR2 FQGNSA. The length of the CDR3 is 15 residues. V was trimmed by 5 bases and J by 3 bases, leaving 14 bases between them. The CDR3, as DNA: TGTGCCAGCAGCCGAAGGGGGGGCGGTGGAAACACCATATATTTT. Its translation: CASSRRGGGGNTIYF.

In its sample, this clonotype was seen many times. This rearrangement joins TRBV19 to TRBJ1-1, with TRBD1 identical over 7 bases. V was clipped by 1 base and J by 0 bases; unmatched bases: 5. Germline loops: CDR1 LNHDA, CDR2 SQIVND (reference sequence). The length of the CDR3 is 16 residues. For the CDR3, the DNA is TGTGCCAGTAGTATAGTAACAGGGGTTATGAACACTGAAGCTTTCTTT. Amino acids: CASSIVTGVMNTEAFF. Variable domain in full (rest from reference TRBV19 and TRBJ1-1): DGGITQSPKYLFRKEGQNVTLSCEQNLNHDAMYWYRQDPGQGLRLIYYSQIVNDFQKGDIAEGYSVSREKKESFPLTVTSAQKNPTAFYLCASSIVTGVMNTEAFFGQGTRLTVV.

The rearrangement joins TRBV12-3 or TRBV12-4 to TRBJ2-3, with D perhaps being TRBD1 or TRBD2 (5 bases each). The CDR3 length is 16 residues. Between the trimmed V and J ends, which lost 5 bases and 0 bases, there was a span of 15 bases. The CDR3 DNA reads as TGTGCCAGCAGTCGGGACGGCTCATTTAGCACAGATACGCAGTATTTT. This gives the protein CASSRDGSFSTDTQYF.

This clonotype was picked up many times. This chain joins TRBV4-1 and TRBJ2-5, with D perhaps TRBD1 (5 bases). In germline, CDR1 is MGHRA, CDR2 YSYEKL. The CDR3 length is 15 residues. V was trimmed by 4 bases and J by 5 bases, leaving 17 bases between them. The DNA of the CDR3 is TGCGCCAGCAGCCCTCAGGGTTTCGTAAGGGAGACCCAGTACTTC. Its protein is CASSPQGFVRETQYF.

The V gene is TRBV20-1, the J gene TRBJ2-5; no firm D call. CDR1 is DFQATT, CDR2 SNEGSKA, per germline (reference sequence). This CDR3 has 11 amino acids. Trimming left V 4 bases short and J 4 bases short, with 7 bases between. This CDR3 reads CSAIPGETQYF. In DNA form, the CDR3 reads TGCAGTGCTATCCCGGGAGAGACCCAGTACTTC.

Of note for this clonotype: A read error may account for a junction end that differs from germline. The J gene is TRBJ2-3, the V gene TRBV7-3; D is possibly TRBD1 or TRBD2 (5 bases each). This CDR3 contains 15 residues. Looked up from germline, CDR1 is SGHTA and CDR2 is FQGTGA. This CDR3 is CASTLTGADTGTQYF. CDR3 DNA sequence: TGTGCCAGCACCCTCACCGGGGCAGACACAGGTACGCAGTATTTT.

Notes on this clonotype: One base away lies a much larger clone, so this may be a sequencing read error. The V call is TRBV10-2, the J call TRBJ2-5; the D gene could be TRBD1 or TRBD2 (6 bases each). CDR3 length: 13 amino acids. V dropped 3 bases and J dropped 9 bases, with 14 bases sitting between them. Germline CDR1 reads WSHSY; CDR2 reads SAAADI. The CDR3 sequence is CASSDPGEEAQYF. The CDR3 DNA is TGCGCCAGCAGTGATCCAGGGGAGGAGGCCCAGTACTTC.

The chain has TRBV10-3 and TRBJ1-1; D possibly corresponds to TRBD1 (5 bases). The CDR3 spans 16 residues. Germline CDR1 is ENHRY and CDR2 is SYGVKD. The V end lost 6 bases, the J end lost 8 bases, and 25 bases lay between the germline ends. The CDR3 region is CAIRASSVGEDTEAFF. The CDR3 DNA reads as TGTGCCATCAGGGCCAGCAGCGTAGGGGAAGATACGGAAGCTTTCTTT.

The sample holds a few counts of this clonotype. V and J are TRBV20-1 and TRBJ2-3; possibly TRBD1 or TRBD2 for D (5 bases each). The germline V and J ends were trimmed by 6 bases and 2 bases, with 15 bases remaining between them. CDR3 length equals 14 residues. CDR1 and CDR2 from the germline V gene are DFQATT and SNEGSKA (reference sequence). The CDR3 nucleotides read TGCAGTGCCCTGGGAAGCGGACACACAGATACGCAGTATTTT. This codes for CSALGSGHTDTQYF.

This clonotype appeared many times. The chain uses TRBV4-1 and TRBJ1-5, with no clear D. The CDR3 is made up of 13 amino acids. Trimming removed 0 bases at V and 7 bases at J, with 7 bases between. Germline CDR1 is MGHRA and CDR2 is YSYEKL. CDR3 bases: TGCGCCAGCAGCCAAGAGTACCGACAGCCCCAGCATTTT. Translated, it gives CASSQEYRQPQHF.

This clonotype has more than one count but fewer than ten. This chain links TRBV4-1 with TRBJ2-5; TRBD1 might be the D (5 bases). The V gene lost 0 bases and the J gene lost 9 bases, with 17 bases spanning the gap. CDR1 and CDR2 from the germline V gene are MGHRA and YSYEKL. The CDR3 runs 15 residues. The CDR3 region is CASSQEGRSQGAQYF. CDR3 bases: TGCGCCAGCAGCCAAGAGGGGCGATCCCAAGGGGCCCAGTACTTC.

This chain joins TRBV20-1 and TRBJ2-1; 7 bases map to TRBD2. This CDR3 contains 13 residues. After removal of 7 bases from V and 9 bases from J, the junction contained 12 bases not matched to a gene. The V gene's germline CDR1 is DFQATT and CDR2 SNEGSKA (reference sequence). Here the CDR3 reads CSVLLAISPEQFF. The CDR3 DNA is TGCAGTGTCTTACTAGCGATCAGTCCTGAGCAGTTCTTC.

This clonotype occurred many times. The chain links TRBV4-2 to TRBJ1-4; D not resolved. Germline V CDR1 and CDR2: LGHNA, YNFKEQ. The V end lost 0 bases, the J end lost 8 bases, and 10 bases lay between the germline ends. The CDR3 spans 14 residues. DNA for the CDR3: TGTGCCAGCAGCCAAGAACTCTCGGGGGAAAAACTGTTTTTT. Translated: CASSQELSGEKLFF.

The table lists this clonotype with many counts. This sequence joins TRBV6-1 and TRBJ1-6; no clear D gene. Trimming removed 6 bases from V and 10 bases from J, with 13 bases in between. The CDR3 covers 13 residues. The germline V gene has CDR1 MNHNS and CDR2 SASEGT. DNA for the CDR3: TGTGCCAGCAGGGCTATAGAGGAATCACCCCTCCACTTT. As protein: CASRAIEESPLHF.

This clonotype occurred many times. As DNA, the CDR3 is TGCGCCAGCAGTCCTGGGGGTGTAGGGACTGAAGCTTTCTTT. As protein: CASSPGGVGTEAFF. The V and J genes are TRBV10-1 and TRBJ1-1; a possible D gene is TRBD1 (5 bases). The CDR3 covers 14 residues. V lost 5 bases and J lost 5, with 15 bases in between. Germline CDR1 and CDR2: WNHNN and SYGVQD (reference sequence).